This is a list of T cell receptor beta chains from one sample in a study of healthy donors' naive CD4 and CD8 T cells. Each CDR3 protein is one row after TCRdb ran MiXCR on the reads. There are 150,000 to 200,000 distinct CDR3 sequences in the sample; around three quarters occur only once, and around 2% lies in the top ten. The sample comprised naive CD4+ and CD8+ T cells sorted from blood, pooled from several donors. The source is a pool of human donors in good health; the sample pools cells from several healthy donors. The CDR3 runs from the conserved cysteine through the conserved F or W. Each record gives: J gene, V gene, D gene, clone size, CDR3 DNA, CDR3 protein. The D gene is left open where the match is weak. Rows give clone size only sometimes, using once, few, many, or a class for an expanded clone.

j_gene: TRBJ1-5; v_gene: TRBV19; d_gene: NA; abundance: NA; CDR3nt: TGTGCCAGTAGTATAGGTCGGAGATTGGGCAATCAGCCCCAGCATTTT; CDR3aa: CASSIGRRLGNQPQHF
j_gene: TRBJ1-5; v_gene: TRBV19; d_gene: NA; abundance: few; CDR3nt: TGTGCCAGTAGTTCCAGGGGCGCGAGCAATCAGCCCCAGCATTTT; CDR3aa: CASSSRGASNQPQHF
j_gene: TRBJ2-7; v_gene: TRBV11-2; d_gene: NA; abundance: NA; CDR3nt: TGTGCCAGCAGCTTAGACGGAGCCTACGAGCAGTACTTC; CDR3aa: CASSLDGAYEQYF
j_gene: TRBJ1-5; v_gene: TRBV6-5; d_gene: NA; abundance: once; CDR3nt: TGTGCCAGCAGTTGGAGGAATGGGGATGAGCCCCAGCATTTT; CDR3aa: CASSWRNGDEPQHF
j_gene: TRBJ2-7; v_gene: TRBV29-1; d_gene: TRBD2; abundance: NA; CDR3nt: TGCAGCGTTGGCGGACTAGCGGTCTACGAGCAGTACTTC; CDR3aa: CSVGGLAVYEQYF
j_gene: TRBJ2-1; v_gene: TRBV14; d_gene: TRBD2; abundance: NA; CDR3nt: TGTGCCAGCAGCGAGGGGCTAGCGGGAGCAAATGAGCAGTTCTTC; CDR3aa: CASSEGLAGANEQFF
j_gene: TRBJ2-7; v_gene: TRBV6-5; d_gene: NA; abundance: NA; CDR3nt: TGTGTCGTGGACGAGCAGTACTTC; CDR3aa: CVVDEQYF
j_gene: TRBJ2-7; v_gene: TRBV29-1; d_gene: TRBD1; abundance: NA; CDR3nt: TGCAGCGTCGACCCGGGACAGGGATCCTACGAGCAGTACTTC; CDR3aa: CSVDPGQGSYEQYF
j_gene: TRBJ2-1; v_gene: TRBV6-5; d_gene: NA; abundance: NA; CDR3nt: TGTGCCAGCAGTTTTAGGTCTGGGATCGGGGACAATGAGCAGTTCTTC; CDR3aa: CASSFRSGIGDNEQFF
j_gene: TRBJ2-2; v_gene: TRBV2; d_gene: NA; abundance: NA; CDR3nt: TGTGCCAGCAGTGGGCACCTTAACACCGGGGAGCTGTTTTTT; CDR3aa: CASSGHLNTGELFF
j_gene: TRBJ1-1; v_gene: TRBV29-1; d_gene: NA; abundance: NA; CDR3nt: TGCAGCGCTCGTCCCTTCGAGAACACTGAAGCTTTCTTT; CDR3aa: CSARPFENTEAFF
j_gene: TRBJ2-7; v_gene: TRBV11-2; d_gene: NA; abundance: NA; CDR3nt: TGTGCCAGCAGCTTAGAGTGGGGGTACGAGCAGTACTTC; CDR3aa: CASSLEWGYEQYF
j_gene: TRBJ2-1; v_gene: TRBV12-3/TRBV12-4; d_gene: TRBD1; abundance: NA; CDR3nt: TGTGCCAGCAGGGACCTCCGGACAGGGGACAATGAGCAGTTCTTC; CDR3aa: CASRDLRTGDNEQFF
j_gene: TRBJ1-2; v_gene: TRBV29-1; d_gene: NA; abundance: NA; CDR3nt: TGCAGCGTTGCGATTCCGAACTATGGCTACACCTTC; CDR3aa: CSVAIPNYGYTF
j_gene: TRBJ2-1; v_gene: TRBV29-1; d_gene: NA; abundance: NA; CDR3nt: TGCAGCGTTGAAGGACGGGAGTTTGTAAATGAGCAGTTCTTC; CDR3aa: CSVEGREFVNEQFF
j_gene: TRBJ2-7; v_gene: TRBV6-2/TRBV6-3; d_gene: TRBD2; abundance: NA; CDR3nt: TGTGCCAGCAGTTACCGCGGGAGGACCACCTACGAGCAGTACTTC; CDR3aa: CASSYRGRTTYEQYF
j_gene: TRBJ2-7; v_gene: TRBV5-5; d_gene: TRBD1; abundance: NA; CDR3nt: TGTGCCAGCAGCTCTACAACAGGGGTTGTTGAGCAGTACTTC; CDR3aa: CASSSTTGVVEQYF
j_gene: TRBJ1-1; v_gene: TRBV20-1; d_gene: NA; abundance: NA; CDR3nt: TGCAGTGCTAGACTCCGGGACCGGGGTAACACTGAAGCTTTCTTT; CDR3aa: CSARLRDRGNTEAFF
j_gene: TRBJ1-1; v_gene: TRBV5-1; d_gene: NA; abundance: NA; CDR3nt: TGCGCCAGCAGCCCGGGAGCCCCGAACACTGAAGCTTTCTTT; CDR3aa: CASSPGAPNTEAFF
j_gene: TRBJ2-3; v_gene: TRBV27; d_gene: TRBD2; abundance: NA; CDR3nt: TGTGCCAGCAGTCCATCGACTAGCGGGGACCCGACAGATACGCAGTATTTT; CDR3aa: CASSPSTSGDPTDTQYF
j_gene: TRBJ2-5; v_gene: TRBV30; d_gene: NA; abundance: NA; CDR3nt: TGTGCCTGGAGTGTAATCAGAGAGACCCAGTACTTC; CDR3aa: CAWSVIRETQYF
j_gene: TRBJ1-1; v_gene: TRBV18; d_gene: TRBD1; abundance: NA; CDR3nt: TGTGCCAGCTCACCACGAGGGGGCAAGAACACTGAAGCTTTCTTT; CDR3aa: CASSPRGGKNTEAFF
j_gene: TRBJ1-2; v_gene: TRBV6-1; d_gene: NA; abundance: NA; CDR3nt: TGTGCCAGCAGTGAAGCGCTGTTGGGCTATGGCTACACCTTC; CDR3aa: CASSEALLGYGYTF
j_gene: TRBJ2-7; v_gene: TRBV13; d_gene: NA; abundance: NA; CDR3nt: TGTGCCAGCAGCCCGGGACACGGATCCTACGAGCAGTACTTC; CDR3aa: CASSPGHGSYEQYF
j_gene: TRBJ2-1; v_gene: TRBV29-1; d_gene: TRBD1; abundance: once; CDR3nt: TGCAGCGCTGCAGGGGGATTACAGTTCTTC; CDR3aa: CSAAGGLQFF
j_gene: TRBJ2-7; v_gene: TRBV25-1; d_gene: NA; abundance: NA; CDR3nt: TGTGCCAGCAGTGTCCTAGGTTCCGAGCAGTACTTC; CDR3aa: CASSVLGSEQYF
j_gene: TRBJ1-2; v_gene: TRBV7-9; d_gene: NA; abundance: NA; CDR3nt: TGTGCCAGCAGCTTCGGGGGTAACTATGGCTACACCTTC; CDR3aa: CASSFGGNYGYTF
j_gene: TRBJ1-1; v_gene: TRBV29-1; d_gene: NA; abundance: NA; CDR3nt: TGCAGCGTTGAACTGGCTCGCACAGGACTGGCTTTCTTT; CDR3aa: CSVELARTGLAFF
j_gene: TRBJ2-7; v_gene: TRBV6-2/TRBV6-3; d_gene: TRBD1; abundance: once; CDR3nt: TGTGCCAGCAGCTCAACCGGGACAGGGCGCTACGAGCAGTACTTC; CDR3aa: CASSSTGTGRYEQYF
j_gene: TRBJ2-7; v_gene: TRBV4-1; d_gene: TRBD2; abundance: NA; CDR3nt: TGCGCCAGCAGCCACCCTAGCGGAGGGGTCCACGAGCAGTACTTC; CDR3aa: CASSHPSGGVHEQYF
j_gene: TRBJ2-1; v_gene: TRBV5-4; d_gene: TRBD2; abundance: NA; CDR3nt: TGTGCCAGCAGCAAAGGACTAGCGGAGGGGTATGAGCAGTTCTTC; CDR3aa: CASSKGLAEGYEQFF
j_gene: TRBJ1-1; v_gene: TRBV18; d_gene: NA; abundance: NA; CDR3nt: TGTGCCAGCTCACCACCAAGTCCAGGGGCAGGACCTAATGAAGCTTTCTTT; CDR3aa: CASSPPSPGAGPNEAFF
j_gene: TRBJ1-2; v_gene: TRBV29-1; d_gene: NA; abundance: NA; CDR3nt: TGCAGCGTTGAATCGGGAGGGATAAGTTACACCTTC; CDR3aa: CSVESGGISYTF
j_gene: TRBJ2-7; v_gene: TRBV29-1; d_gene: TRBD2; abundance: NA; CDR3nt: TGCAGCGGACGAGCGGGAGACGAGCAGTACTTC; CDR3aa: CSGRAGDEQYF
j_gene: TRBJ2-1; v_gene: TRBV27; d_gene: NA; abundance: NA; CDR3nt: TGTGCCAGCAGGATTGCGACGGGACCCTTATACAATGAGCAGTTCTTC; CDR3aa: CASRIATGPLYNEQFF
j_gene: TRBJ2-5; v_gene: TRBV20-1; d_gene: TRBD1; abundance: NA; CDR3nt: TGCAGCCTCTTGACAGGGGCTCCTCAAGAGACCCAGTACTTC; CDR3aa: CSLLTGAPQETQYF
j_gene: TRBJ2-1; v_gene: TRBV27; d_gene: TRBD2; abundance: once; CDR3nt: TGTGCCAGCAGTTTATCACCTAGCGGTCGTCGCGGTGAGCAGTTCTTC; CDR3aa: CASSLSPSGRRGEQFF
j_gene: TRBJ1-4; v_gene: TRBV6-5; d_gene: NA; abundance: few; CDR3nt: TGTGCCAGCAGTAATCCCGCAGGGAGAGGACTGTTTTTT; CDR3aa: CASSNPAGRGLFF
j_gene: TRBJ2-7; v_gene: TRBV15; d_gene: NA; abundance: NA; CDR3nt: TGTGCCACCAGCGGAGGGATCTCCTACGAGCAGTACTTC; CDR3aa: CATSGGISYEQYF
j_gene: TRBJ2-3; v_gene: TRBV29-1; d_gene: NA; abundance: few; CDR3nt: TGCAGCGGTTGGAGCACAGATACGCAGTATTTT; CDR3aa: CSGWSTDTQYF
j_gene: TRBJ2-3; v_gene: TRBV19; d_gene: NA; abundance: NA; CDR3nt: TGTGCCAGTCGGACTAAACGAGGGGATACGCAGTATTTT; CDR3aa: CASRTKRGDTQYF
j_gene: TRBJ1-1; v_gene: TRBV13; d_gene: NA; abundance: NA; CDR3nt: TGTGCCAGCAGTAGGGATATTATTAACACTGAAGCTTTCTTT; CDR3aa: CASSRDIINTEAFF
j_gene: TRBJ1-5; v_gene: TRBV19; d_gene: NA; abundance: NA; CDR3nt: TGTGCCAGTAGTATGGGGAGGGTCAATCAGCCCCAGCATTTT; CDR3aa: CASSMGRVNQPQHF
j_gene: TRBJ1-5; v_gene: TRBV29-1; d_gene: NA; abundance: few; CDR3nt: TGCAGCGTTAAACAGGGAACTGGCAATCAGCCCCAGCATTTT; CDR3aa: CSVKQGTGNQPQHF
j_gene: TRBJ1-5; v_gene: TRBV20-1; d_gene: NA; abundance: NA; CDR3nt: TGCAGTGCGCGGGGTGGGGAAGGCAATCAGCCCCAGCATTTT; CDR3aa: CSARGGEGNQPQHF
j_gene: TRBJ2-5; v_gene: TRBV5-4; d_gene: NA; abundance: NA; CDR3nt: TGTGCCAGCAGCTTGGAGAAGGGGGTAATGGAGACCCAGTACTTC; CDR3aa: CASSLEKGVMETQYF
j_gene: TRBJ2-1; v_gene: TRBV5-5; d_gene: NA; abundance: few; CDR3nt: TGTGCCAGCAGCTTGGCTGGGAGCTCCTACAATGAGCAGTTCTTC; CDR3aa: CASSLAGSSYNEQFF
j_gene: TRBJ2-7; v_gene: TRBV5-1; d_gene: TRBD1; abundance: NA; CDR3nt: TGCGCCAGCAGCTCGTCCGGGACAGACCTCTACGAGCAGTACTTC; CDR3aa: CASSSSGTDLYEQYF
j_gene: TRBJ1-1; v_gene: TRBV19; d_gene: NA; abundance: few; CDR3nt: TGTGCCAGTAGGACGATTCAGGGAGGCACTGAAGCTTTCTTT; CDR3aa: CASRTIQGGTEAFF
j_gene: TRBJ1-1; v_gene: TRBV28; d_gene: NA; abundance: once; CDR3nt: TGTGCCAGCACTCCTCCGGGGGGCAGAACTGAAGCTTTCTTT; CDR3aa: CASTPPGGRTEAFF
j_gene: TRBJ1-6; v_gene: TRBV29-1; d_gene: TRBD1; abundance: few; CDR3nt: TGCAGCGTATCCGGGACAGGGGATTCACCCCTCCACTTT; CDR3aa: CSVSGTGDSPLHF
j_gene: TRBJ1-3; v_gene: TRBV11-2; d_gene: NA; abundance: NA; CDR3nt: TGTGCCAGCAGCGCCTCCGCCGCCTCGTCTGGAAACACCATATATTTT; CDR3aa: CASSASAASSGNTIYF
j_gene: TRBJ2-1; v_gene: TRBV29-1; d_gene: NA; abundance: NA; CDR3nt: TGCAGCGTTGCAGCTAGCTCCTACAATGAGCAGTTCTTC; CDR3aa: CSVAASSYNEQFF
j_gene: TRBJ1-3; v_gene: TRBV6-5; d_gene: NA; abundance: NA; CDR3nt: TGTGCCAGCAGTTACTCGAGCACGTCTGGAAACACCATATATTTT; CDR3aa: CASSYSSTSGNTIYF
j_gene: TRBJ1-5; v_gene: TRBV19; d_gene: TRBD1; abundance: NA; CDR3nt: TGTGCCAGTAGTGCGGACAGGGGATTTATTCAGCCCCAGCATTTT; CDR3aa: CASSADRGFIQPQHF
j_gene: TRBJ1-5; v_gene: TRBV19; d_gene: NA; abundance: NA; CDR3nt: TGTGCCAGTAGTATTTCGTCTGGGGGTTTGGATCAGCCCCAGCATTTT; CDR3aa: CASSISSGGLDQPQHF
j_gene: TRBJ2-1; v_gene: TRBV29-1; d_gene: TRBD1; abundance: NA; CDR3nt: TGCAGCGTTGTTACAGGGGGCAATGAGCAGTTCTTC; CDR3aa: CSVVTGGNEQFF